This T cell receptor (beta chain) comes out of a study of blood T cells in healthy people across ages. Total RNA was extracted at no less than 6 micrograms per sample. Study conclusions and caveats: Donor CMV status, an unknown factor, possibly confounded changes in expanded clonotypes. TCR beta diversity, measured per million T cells, fell in a roughly linear way with age.

PCR was performed a second time for about 6 to 12 cycles using a sample-barcoded 5' primer and a J-beta primer mix. TCRdb ran MiXCR on the 5' RACE reads and lists one entry per CDR3 protein. Altogether about 650,000 distinct CDR3 sequences are present, under 65% being singletons, with the ten largest covering about 14%. CDR1 LGHNA and CDR2 YSLEER come from the germline V gene. Between the trimmed V and J ends, which lost 4 bases and 3 bases, there was a span of 12 bases. The CDR3 is 14 residues long. To note about this clonotype: The antigen is undetermined.

The source material was blood. The sequence was collected from a woman older than 75 in good health. This chain links TRBV4-3 with TRBJ1-2, with no clear D. The CDR3 nucleotides read TGCGCCAGCAGCCCTGACGCCGGGGACTATGGCTACACCTTC. This gives the protein CASSPDAGDYGYTF.